This T cell receptor (beta chain) was captured in a study of T-cell reconstitution after alpha-beta-depleted transplantation in children. Germline V gene sequence: CDR1 ENHRY, CDR2 SYGVKD. Trimming pared 10 bases from V and 4 bases from J, leaving 15 bases between. The CDR3 totals 13 residues. Findings and limits, study-wide: A year had passed since transplant, and T-cell counts and diversity by then came mostly from newly produced T cells.

TCRbeta library construction was performed incorporating unique molecular identifiers. TCRdb ran MiXCR on the PCR reads and lists one entry per CDR3 protein. The profile shows about 1,000,000 distinct CDR3 sequences, around 30% of them singletons. A note on this clonotype: The antigen is undetermined.

Sequencing was performed on PBMCs, mostly from graft donor cells, taken 360 days after TCRalphabeta/CD19-depleted stem cell transplant. The chain uses TRBV10-3 and TRBJ2-3; perhaps TRBD1 as D (6 bases). The source is a boy under three years old who had a stem cell transplant for SCID, so the T cells may come from the graft donor. CDR3 protein: CATQGPGPDTQYF. CDR3 in DNA: TGTGCCACCCAGGGGCCGGGCCCAGATACGCAGTATTTT.